A selection of T cell receptor beta chains follows, all from one sample in a study of cytomegalovirus exposure and HLA in healthy donors. The repertoire was sequenced with immunoSEQ multiplex PCR; TCRdb's copy has only in-frame clones and lacks some. The data contain 60,000 or so clones, 89% of them singletons. The sample taken for sequencing was PBMCs. The receptors stem from a man aged 25-45 years in good health and CMV-seropositive. Both conserved end residues are part of each CDR3. Fields, in order: J gene, D gene, clone size, V gene, CDR3 length, CDR3 DNA, CDR3 protein. D genes are given only for firm matches. Where a row states a size, it is once, few, many or the class of an expanded clone; other rows omit it.

j_gene: TRBJ1-1; d_gene: TRBD1; abundance: -; v_gene: TRBV19; len: 14; CDR3nt: TGTGCCAGTAGTATCCAGGGGGAGAACACTGAAGCTTTCTTT; CDR3aa: CASSIQGENTEAFF
j_gene: TRBJ2-3; d_gene: -; abundance: -; v_gene: TRBV15; len: 14; CDR3nt: TGTGCCACCAGCAGTGATCCAGGAACAGATACGCAGTATTTT; CDR3aa: CATSSDPGTDTQYF
j_gene: TRBJ2-1; d_gene: -; abundance: -; v_gene: TRBV4-3; len: 13; CDR3nt: TGCGCCAGCAGCCCAGTCCTCGGGAGAGAGCAGTTCTTC; CDR3aa: CASSPVLGREQFF
j_gene: TRBJ2-3; d_gene: TRBD1; abundance: -; v_gene: TRBV5-6; len: 15; CDR3nt: TGTGCCAGCAGCTTCGGGACAGGGAGCACAGATACGCAGTATTTT; CDR3aa: CASSFGTGSTDTQYF
j_gene: TRBJ1-2; d_gene: -; abundance: once; v_gene: TRBV2; len: 14; CDR3nt: TGTGCCAGCACTTACGGCAGGGGCGTGTATGGCTACACCTTC; CDR3aa: CASTYGRGVYGYTF
j_gene: TRBJ1-1; d_gene: TRBD1; abundance: -; v_gene: TRBV11-2; len: 14; CDR3nt: TGTGCCAGCAGCGCGGACAGGACGAACACTGAAGCTTTCTTT; CDR3aa: CASSADRTNTEAFF
j_gene: TRBJ2-3; d_gene: -; abundance: -; v_gene: TRBV5-1; len: 15; CDR3nt: TGCGCCAGCAGGGGGGGTAGCGGTGAGCGCCATACGCAGTATTTT; CDR3aa: CASRGGSGERHTQYF
j_gene: TRBJ2-7; d_gene: -; abundance: -; v_gene: TRBV6-5; len: 14; CDR3nt: TGTGCCAGCAGTGAACCAGGCAGTTCCTACGAGCAGTACTTC; CDR3aa: CASSEPGSSYEQYF
j_gene: TRBJ2-5; d_gene: TRBD2; abundance: -; v_gene: TRBV11-2; len: 18; CDR3nt: TGTGCCAGCAGCTTTGAAGATTTGAGGATAGCGGGAGGAGAGACCCAGTACTTC; CDR3aa: CASSFEDLRIAGGETQYF
j_gene: TRBJ2-2; d_gene: -; abundance: -; v_gene: TRBV28; len: 14; CDR3nt: TGTGCCAGCAGCCGGAGAGCGAACACCGGGGAGCTGTTTTTT; CDR3aa: CASSRRANTGELFF
j_gene: TRBJ2-3; d_gene: -; abundance: -; v_gene: TRBV14; len: 15; CDR3nt: TGTGCCAGCAGCCCGGGATTCAAATTGGGAGATACGCAGTATTTT; CDR3aa: CASSPGFKLGDTQYF
j_gene: TRBJ2-3; d_gene: TRBD2; abundance: -; v_gene: TRBV4-1; len: 16; CDR3nt: TGCGCCAGCAGCCAAGAGACTAGCGGGGCTGGAGATACGCAGTATTTT; CDR3aa: CASSQETSGAGDTQYF
j_gene: TRBJ1-5; d_gene: TRBD1; abundance: -; v_gene: TRBV28; len: 17; CDR3nt: TGTGCCAGCAGTAATCCTAAGGGACAGGGGGCGAATCAGCCCCAGCATTTT; CDR3aa: CASSNPKGQGANQPQHF
j_gene: TRBJ2-1; d_gene: TRBD1; abundance: -; v_gene: TRBV28; len: 12; CDR3nt: TGTGCCAGCAGACCCCCAGGGGGCGAGCAGTTCTTC; CDR3aa: CASRPPGGEQFF
j_gene: TRBJ1-2; d_gene: TRBD1; abundance: -; v_gene: TRBV4-1; len: 17; CDR3nt: TGCGCCAGCAGCCAAGGGCTAACCGGGACAGCGCTTTATGGCTACACCTTC; CDR3aa: CASSQGLTGTALYGYTF
j_gene: TRBJ1-5; d_gene: TRBD1; abundance: -; v_gene: TRBV6-5; len: 14; CDR3nt: TGTGCCAGCAGTCGGACAGGACCCAATCAGCCCCAGCATTTT; CDR3aa: CASSRTGPNQPQHF
j_gene: TRBJ2-3; d_gene: -; abundance: -; v_gene: TRBV7-2; len: 13; CDR3nt: TGTGCCAGCAGCTTAGGGGGGAGGGATACGCAGTATTTT; CDR3aa: CASSLGGRDTQYF
j_gene: TRBJ2-2; d_gene: -; abundance: -; v_gene: TRBV5-1; len: 18; CDR3nt: TGCGCCAGCAGCTTGGTAGGAGGTCTGGGAGGGAACACCGGGGAGCTGTTTTTT; CDR3aa: CASSLVGGLGGNTGELFF
j_gene: TRBJ2-5; d_gene: -; abundance: -; v_gene: TRBV5-8; len: 15; CDR3nt: TGTGCCAGCAGTCCCGGACAGAGGTTCCAAGAGACCCAGTACTTC; CDR3aa: CASSPGQRFQETQYF
j_gene: TRBJ1-5; d_gene: TRBD1; abundance: -; v_gene: TRBV7-2; len: 16; CDR3nt: TGTGCCAGCAGCTTAGCGGGGACAGGGCGGAATCAGCCCCAGCATTTT; CDR3aa: CASSLAGTGRNQPQHF
j_gene: TRBJ2-5; d_gene: TRBD2; abundance: -; v_gene: TRBV7-9; len: 16; CDR3nt: TGTGCCAGCAGCCACACTAGCGGGAGTCCCCAAGAGACCCAGTACTTC; CDR3aa: CASSHTSGSPQETQYF
j_gene: TRBJ2-3; d_gene: TRBD2; abundance: -; v_gene: TRBV6-4; len: 14; CDR3nt: TGTGCCAGCAGTGGGACTAGCGGCACAGATACGCAGTATTTT; CDR3aa: CASSGTSGTDTQYF
j_gene: TRBJ2-7; d_gene: TRBD2; abundance: -; v_gene: TRBV2; len: 16; CDR3nt: TGTGCCAGCAGAGGGACTAGCGGCTACCCCTCCTACGAGCAGTACTTC; CDR3aa: CASRGTSGYPSYEQYF
j_gene: TRBJ1-4; d_gene: TRBD1; abundance: -; v_gene: TRBV6-5; len: 13; CDR3nt: TGTGCCAGCAGTTCGGACAGGGTCGAAAAACTGTTTTTT; CDR3aa: CASSSDRVEKLFF
j_gene: TRBJ1-3; d_gene: -; abundance: once; v_gene: TRBV19; len: 15; CDR3nt: TGTGCCAGTAGAACGAGGACAGACTCTGGAAACACCATATATTTT; CDR3aa: CASRTRTDSGNTIYF
j_gene: TRBJ1-2; d_gene: -; abundance: once; v_gene: TRBV28; len: 16; CDR3nt: TGTGCTTCAGTTGTGGACAGAACCCAAACTAACTATGGCTACACCTTC; CDR3aa: CASVVDRTQTNYGYTF
j_gene: TRBJ1-1; d_gene: -; abundance: -; v_gene: TRBV11-3; len: 11; CDR3nt: TGTGCCAGCAGCTTGGAGACTGAAGCTTTCTTT; CDR3aa: CASSLETEAFF
j_gene: TRBJ2-2; d_gene: -; abundance: -; v_gene: TRBV5-1; len: 15; CDR3nt: TGCGCCAGCAGCCTTGGACTGGGCGTTACCGGGGAGCTGTTTTTT; CDR3aa: CASSLGLGVTGELFF
j_gene: TRBJ1-5; d_gene: TRBD1; abundance: once; v_gene: TRBV6-1; len: 15; CDR3nt: TGTGCCAGCAGTGTTTACAGGGGAGGCAATCAGCCCCAGCATTTT; CDR3aa: CASSVYRGGNQPQHF
j_gene: TRBJ2-2; d_gene: TRBD1; abundance: -; v_gene: TRBV5-1; len: 16; CDR3nt: TGCGCCAGCAGCTTGGCAGGGGGCAAGAACACCGGGGAGCTGTTTTTT; CDR3aa: CASSLAGGKNTGELFF
j_gene: TRBJ1-1; d_gene: TRBD1; abundance: -; v_gene: TRBV6-1; len: 14; CDR3nt: TGTGCCAGCAGGTCGACAGGGGAGAACACTGAAGCTTTCTTT; CDR3aa: CASRSTGENTEAFF
j_gene: TRBJ1-1; d_gene: -; abundance: -; v_gene: TRBV19; len: 13; CDR3nt: TGTGCCAGTAGTATAGCAACAAGCGCTGAAGCTTTCTTT; CDR3aa: CASSIATSAEAFF
j_gene: TRBJ2-1; d_gene: -; abundance: -; v_gene: TRBV7-8; len: 22; CDR3nt: TGTGCCAGCAGCCTATACCCGAGGTACCTACAGGAGGGAAGATTCTCCTACAATGAGCAGTTCTTC; CDR3aa: CASSLYPRYLQEGRFSYNEQFF
j_gene: TRBJ2-7; d_gene: TRBD2; abundance: once; v_gene: TRBV28; len: 15; CDR3nt: TGTGCCAGCTCTAGACTAGCGGAATTATCCTACGAGCAGTACTTC; CDR3aa: CASSRLAELSYEQYF
j_gene: TRBJ2-1; d_gene: TRBD2; abundance: -; v_gene: TRBV11-2; len: 16; CDR3nt: TGTGCCAGCAGCTTACCTAGCGGGAGATCCTACAATGAGCAGTTCTTC; CDR3aa: CASSLPSGRSYNEQFF
j_gene: TRBJ1-1; d_gene: -; abundance: -; v_gene: TRBV6-1; len: 13; CDR3nt: TGTGCCAGCAGTGAAGGGAGTTACACTGAAGCTTTCTTT; CDR3aa: CASSEGSYTEAFF
j_gene: TRBJ2-7; d_gene: TRBD1; abundance: -; v_gene: TRBV11-2; len: 11; CDR3nt: TGTGCCACCGGACAGGCCTACGAGCAGTACTTC; CDR3aa: CATGQAYEQYF
j_gene: TRBJ2-2; d_gene: -; abundance: -; v_gene: TRBV7-2; len: 13; CDR3nt: TGTGCCAGCAGCTTAGTACTAGCCGGGGAGCTGTTTTTT; CDR3aa: CASSLVLAGELFF
j_gene: TRBJ2-7; d_gene: TRBD2; abundance: -; v_gene: TRBV23-1; len: 16; CDR3nt: TGCGCCAGCAACCGAAAAGGCGGGAGGGAGGCCTACGAGCAGTACTTC; CDR3aa: CASNRKGGREAYEQYF
j_gene: TRBJ2-6; d_gene: -; abundance: -; v_gene: TRBV7-3; len: 15; CDR3nt: TGTGCCAGCAGCACAGGCCCCAATGGGGCCAACGTCCTGACTTTC; CDR3aa: CASSTGPNGANVLTF
j_gene: TRBJ1-5; d_gene: -; abundance: -; v_gene: TRBV27; len: 14; CDR3nt: TGTGCCAGCAGTTTCACGCGAGTCAATCAGCCCCAGCATTTT; CDR3aa: CASSFTRVNQPQHF
j_gene: TRBJ1-1; d_gene: TRBD1; abundance: -; v_gene: TRBV7-3; len: 14; CDR3nt: TGTGCCAGCAGCTTGGGGACAGAGAACACTGAAGCTTTCTTT; CDR3aa: CASSLGTENTEAFF
j_gene: TRBJ2-7; d_gene: -; abundance: -; v_gene: TRBV25-1; len: 14; CDR3nt: TGTGCCAGCAGTGAAGCAACGGGGAACTACGAGCAGTACTTC; CDR3aa: CASSEATGNYEQYF
j_gene: TRBJ2-7; d_gene: -; abundance: -; v_gene: TRBV7-2; len: 14; CDR3nt: TGTGCCAGCAGCCCGGGGACTCCCCCCTACGAGCAGTACTTC; CDR3aa: CASSPGTPPYEQYF
j_gene: TRBJ2-1; d_gene: -; abundance: -; v_gene: TRBV29-1; len: 16; CDR3nt: TGCAGCGTTGAAGATTGGAGCCTGAGCTCCTACAATGAGCAGTTCTTC; CDR3aa: CSVEDWSLSSYNEQFF
j_gene: TRBJ1-1; d_gene: -; abundance: -; v_gene: TRBV27; len: 13; CDR3nt: TGTGCCAGCAGTTTACGACAGGTCACTGAAGCTTTCTTT; CDR3aa: CASSLRQVTEAFF
j_gene: TRBJ1-2; d_gene: -; abundance: -; v_gene: TRBV29-1; len: 12; CDR3nt: TGCAGCGGACAGTGGGGCGGCTATGGCTACACCTTC; CDR3aa: CSGQWGGYGYTF
j_gene: TRBJ2-1; d_gene: -; abundance: -; v_gene: TRBV11-3; len: 15; CDR3nt: TGTGCCAGCAGCTCTCAGGGGAACTCCTACAATGAGCAGTTCTTC; CDR3aa: CASSSQGNSYNEQFF
j_gene: TRBJ1-1; d_gene: TRBD1; abundance: few; v_gene: TRBV7-9; len: 14; CDR3nt: TGTGCCAGCAGATCTAAACAGGGGTTGGGTGAAGCTTTCTTT; CDR3aa: CASRSKQGLGEAFF
j_gene: TRBJ1-2; d_gene: -; abundance: -; v_gene: TRBV6-5; len: 15; CDR3nt: TGTGCCAGCACTCTTGACTCCGGGACAAATGATGGCTACACCTTC; CDR3aa: CASTLDSGTNDGYTF
j_gene: TRBJ2-7; d_gene: TRBD1; abundance: -; v_gene: TRBV6-1; len: 14; CDR3nt: TGTGCCAGCAGCGCCGGGACAGGCATCTACGAGCAGTACTTC; CDR3aa: CASSAGTGIYEQYF
j_gene: TRBJ2-1; d_gene: TRBD2; abundance: -; v_gene: TRBV7-9; len: 15; CDR3nt: TGTGCCAGCAGGTCTATAGCGGGATGGGGCAATGAGCAGTTCTTC; CDR3aa: CASRSIAGWGNEQFF
j_gene: TRBJ2-3; d_gene: -; abundance: -; v_gene: TRBV7-6; len: 16; CDR3nt: TGTGCCAGCAGCCAACTGGACGGAGAGGGCCCAGATACGCAGTATTTT; CDR3aa: CASSQLDGEGPDTQYF
j_gene: TRBJ2-1; d_gene: TRBD2; abundance: -; v_gene: TRBV5-1; len: 17; CDR3nt: TGCGCCAGCAGCGCCATTCGGGAGGCCGCGGGTGGCAATGAGCAGTTCTTC; CDR3aa: CASSAIREAAGGNEQFF
j_gene: TRBJ2-7; d_gene: -; abundance: once; v_gene: TRBV6-5; len: 14; CDR3nt: TGTGCCAGCAGTTACTCCCTCCAAGCAATTCAGCAGTACTTC; CDR3aa: CASSYSLQAIQQYF
j_gene: TRBJ2-1; d_gene: TRBD2; abundance: once; v_gene: TRBV16; len: 16; CDR3nt: TGTGCCAGCAGCCTTGACCTTAGCGGGACGCCGTTTGAGCAGTTCTTC; CDR3aa: CASSLDLSGTPFEQFF
j_gene: TRBJ1-2; d_gene: -; abundance: -; v_gene: TRBV12-5; len: 14; CDR3nt: TGTGCTAGTGGTCCTCCGGGACAATACTATGGCTACACCTTC; CDR3aa: CASGPPGQYYGYTF